Shown below are 5 T cell receptor beta chains from a single sample sequenced in a study of cytomegalovirus exposure and HLA in healthy donors. The PCR used 60 Vbeta and 13 Jbeta primers. Data came from immunoSEQ multiplex PCR; TCRdb stores just in-frame clones and leaves some out. This sample carries approximately 150,000 clones, about 80% of them seen once, and the ten largest clones take roughly 9.3%. The sample comprised PBMCs. These receptor sequences come from a man aged 18 to 29 in good health and CMV-seropositive.

This chain joins TRBV9 and TRBJ2-5, with TRBD1 matching over 8 bases. V was clipped by 0 bases and J by 4 bases; unmatched bases: 5. The germline gives CDR1 SGDLS, CDR2 YYNGEE. The CDR3 is 15 residues long. In DNA form, the CDR3 reads TGTGCCAGCAGCGTAGCAGGGGGCATCGGAGAGACCCAGTACTTC. Translated, it gives CASSVAGGIGETQYF.

The chain uses TRBV25-1 and TRBJ2-4; D might be TRBD2 (5 bases). Trimming took 7 bases from V and 3 from J, leaving 16 bases between them. The CDR3 runs to 15 residues. CDR1 is MGHDK, CDR2 SYGVNS, per germline. The CDR3: CASNPPRGNKNIQYF. CDR3 bases: TGTGCCAGCAACCCCCCCCGGGGAAACAAAAACATTCAGTACTTC.

CDR3 protein: CASSTGQGAEQYF. The CDR3, as DNA: TGTGCCAGCAGCACCGGACAGGGGGCCGAGCAGTACTTC. V and J are TRBV5-4 and TRBJ2-7, with 11 bases identical to TRBD1. The ends lost 4 bases at V and 6 bases at J; junction bases unmatched: 3. Germline loops: CDR1 SGHNT, CDR2 YYREEE (reference sequence). The CDR3 is 13 amino acids.

This rearrangement joins TRBV28 to TRBJ1-5; D is undetermined. V was pared by 8 bases and J by 7 bases, with 15 bases between. The length of the CDR3 is 13 residues. Germline loops: CDR1 MDHEN, CDR2 SYDVKM. CDR3 nucleotides: TGTGCCAGCGTGCGAATCTCGGGGCAGCCCCAGCATTTT. Amino acids: CASVRISGQPQHF.

This chain uses TRBV18 with TRBJ1-1; perhaps TRBD1 as D (5 bases). Germline V gene lookup returns CDR1 KGHSH and CDR2 LQKENI. The CDR3 contains 14 residues. The V gene lost 1 base and the J gene lost 1 base, with 7 bases spanning the gap. The DNA of the CDR3 is TGTGCCAGCTCACCACTCAGGGAGAACACTGAAGCTTTCTTT. Amino acids: CASSPLRENTEAFF.